This T cell receptor beta chain is drawn from a study of T cell changes during pregnancy in multiple sclerosis. Trimming removed 8 bases from V and 0 bases from J; junction bases left unmatched: 10. Per germline, CDR1 MDHEN and CDR2 SYDVKM. This CDR3 contains 17 residues. Here immunoSEQ multiplex PCR was the method, and the copy in TCRdb shows in-frame clones only, minus some. The data contain about 68,000 clones, about 90% of them singletons. This receptor was taken from a female donor with multiple sclerosis, enrolled in a pregnancy study. V and J are TRBV28 and TRBJ1-1, with 12 bases that match TRBD1. Sequencing was performed on peripheral blood, taken in the first trimester of pregnancy. The CDR3 loop reads CASSSPGQGAMNTEAFF. CDR3 DNA sequence: TGTGCCAGCTCTTCCCCGGGACAGGGGGCGATGAACACTGAAGCTTTCTTT.